This TCR beta chain was found in a study of T cell responses to AZD1222 COVID-19 vaccine. Findings and limits, study-wide: Researchers took repertoire samples only after the peak T cell response had come. The number of AZD1222 recipients seropositive at baseline was only six. Vaccine-associated CD4 TCRs spanned spike, dominant at 160-218 and 743-854. Most donors were white British and more were female, and clonal diversity was possibly underestimated.

As regards this clone: Its antigen is currently unknown.

Using immunoSEQ multiplex PCR, the repertoire was profiled, and TCRdb retains in-frame clones only, with some absent. Of approximately 150,000 clones in the sample, approximately 93% were seen once. The ends lost 0 bases at V and 6 bases at J; junction bases unmatched: 3. This CDR3 spans 16 amino acids. Germline CDR1 and CDR2: SGHRS and YFSETQ. This material consisted of peripheral blood, taken on day 0 of MenACWY control vaccination. The chain couples TRBV5-1 to TRBJ2-3, with 14 bases that match TRBD2. The receptor's source is an adult in good health. CDR3 nucleotide sequence: TGCGCCAGCAGCTTGGAGGGACTAGCGGGAGCGGATACGCAGTATTTT. This sequence encodes CASSLEGLAGADTQYF.